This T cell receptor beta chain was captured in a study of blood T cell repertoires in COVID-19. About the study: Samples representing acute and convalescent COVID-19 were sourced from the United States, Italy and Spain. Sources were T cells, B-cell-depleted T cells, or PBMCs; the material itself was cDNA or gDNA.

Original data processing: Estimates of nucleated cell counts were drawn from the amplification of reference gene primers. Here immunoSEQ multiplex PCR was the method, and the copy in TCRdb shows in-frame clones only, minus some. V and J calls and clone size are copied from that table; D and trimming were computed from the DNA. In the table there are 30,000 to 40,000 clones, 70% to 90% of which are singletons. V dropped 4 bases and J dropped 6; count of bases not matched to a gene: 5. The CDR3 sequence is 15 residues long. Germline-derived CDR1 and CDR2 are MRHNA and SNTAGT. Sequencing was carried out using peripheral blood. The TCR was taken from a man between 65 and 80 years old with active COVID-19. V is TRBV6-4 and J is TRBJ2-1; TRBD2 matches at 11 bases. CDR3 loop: CASSVLAGVGNEQFF. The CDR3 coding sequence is TGTGCCAGCAGTGTACTAGCGGGAGTAGGCAATGAGCAGTTCTTC.